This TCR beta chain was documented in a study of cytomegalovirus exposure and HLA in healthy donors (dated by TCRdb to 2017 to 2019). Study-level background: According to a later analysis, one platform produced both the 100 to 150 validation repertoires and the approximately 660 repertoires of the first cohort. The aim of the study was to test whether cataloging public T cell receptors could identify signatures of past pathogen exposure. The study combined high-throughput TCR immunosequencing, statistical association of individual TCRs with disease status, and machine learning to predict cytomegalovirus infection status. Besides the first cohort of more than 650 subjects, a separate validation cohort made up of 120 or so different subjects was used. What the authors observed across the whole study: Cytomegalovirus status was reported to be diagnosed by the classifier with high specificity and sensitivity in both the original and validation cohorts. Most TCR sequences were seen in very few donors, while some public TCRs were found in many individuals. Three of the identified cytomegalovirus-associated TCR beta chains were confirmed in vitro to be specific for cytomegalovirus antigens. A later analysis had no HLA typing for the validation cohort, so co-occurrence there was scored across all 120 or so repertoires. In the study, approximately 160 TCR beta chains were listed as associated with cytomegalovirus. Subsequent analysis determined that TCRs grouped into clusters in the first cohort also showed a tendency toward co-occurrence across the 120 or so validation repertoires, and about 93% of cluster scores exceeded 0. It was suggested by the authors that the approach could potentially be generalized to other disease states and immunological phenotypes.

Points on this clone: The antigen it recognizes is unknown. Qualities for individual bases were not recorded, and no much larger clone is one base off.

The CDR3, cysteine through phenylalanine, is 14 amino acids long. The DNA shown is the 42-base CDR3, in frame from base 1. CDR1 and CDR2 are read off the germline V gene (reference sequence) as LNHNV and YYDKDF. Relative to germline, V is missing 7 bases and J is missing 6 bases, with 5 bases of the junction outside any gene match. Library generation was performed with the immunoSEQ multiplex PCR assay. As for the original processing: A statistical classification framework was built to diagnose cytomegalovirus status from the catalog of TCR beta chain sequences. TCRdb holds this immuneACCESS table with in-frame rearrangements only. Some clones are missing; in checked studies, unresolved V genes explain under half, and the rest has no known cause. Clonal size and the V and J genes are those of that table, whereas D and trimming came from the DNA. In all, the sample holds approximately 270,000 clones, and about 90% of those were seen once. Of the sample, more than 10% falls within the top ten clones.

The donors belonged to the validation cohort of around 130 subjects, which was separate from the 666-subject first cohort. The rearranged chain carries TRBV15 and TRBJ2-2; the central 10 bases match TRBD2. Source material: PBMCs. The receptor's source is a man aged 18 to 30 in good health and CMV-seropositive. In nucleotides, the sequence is TGTGCCACCAAGGCTAGCGGGAGCCCCGGGGAGCTGTTTTTT. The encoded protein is CATKASGSPGELFF.